Presented here are 24 T cell receptor beta chains from one specimen sequenced in a study of shared clonotypes between healthy human individuals. Sequencing was performed with immunoSEQ multiplex PCR; in TCRdb, only in-frame clones are kept and a portion is missing. The sample consists of more than 2 million clones, under 97% of them appearing once. The sample taken for sequencing was naive CD4+ T cells sorted from blood. Subset denoted: CD45RA+ positively selected. The receptors here all came from a young man in good health.

V gene TRBV6-6 combines with J gene TRBJ2-2; D perhaps matches TRBD1 (6 bases). The V gene's germline CDR1 is MNHNY and CDR2 SVGAGI (reference sequence). V lost 9 bases to trimming and J lost 3 bases, with 14 bases between them. The CDR3 runs 14 residues. The CDR3, as DNA: TGTGCCAGGATGGTCGGACAGTACACCGGGGAGCTGTTTTTT. Its translation is CARMVGQYTGELFF.

V usage is TRBV30 and J usage is TRBJ2-3, with TRBD2 identical over 12 bases. The germline V gene has CDR1 GTSNPN and CDR2 SVGIG (reference sequence). The CDR3 extends over 17 amino acids. Trimming took 4 bases from V and 1 from J; bases not matched to a gene: 9. CDR3 bases: TGTGCCTGGACTAGCGGGGGGGGCCTTCGAGGCACAGATACGCAGTATTTT. This translates into CAWTSGGGLRGTDTQYF.

The chain couples TRBV19 to TRBJ1-3; TRBD1 is a possible D gene (5 bases). CDR3 length equals 13 residues. V lost 5 bases and J 4 bases, leaving 9 bases between the germline ends. Looked up from germline, CDR1 is LNHDA and CDR2 is SQIVND (reference sequence). Here the CDR3 DNA reads TGTGCCAGTAGTCGACAGTGGGGAAACACCATATATTTT. It yields the protein CASSRQWGNTIYF.

Concerning this clone itself: This CDR3 is also generated by other DNA sequences in the sample. CDR3 DNA: TGTGCCAGCAGCGAAAATTCACCCCTCCACTTT. Translation gives CASSENSPLHF. The V gene is TRBV7-2, the J gene TRBJ1-6; unclear D gene. Germline V CDR1 and CDR2: SGHTA, FQGNSA. V lost 5 bases to trimming and J lost 7 bases, with 3 bases between them. The CDR3 has 11 residues.

This chain's CDR3 is CASSPLDSTGSYEQYF. In DNA form, the CDR3 reads TGTGCCAGCAGTCCATTGGACAGCACCGGCTCCTACGAGCAGTACTTC. This chain links TRBV2 with TRBJ2-7; a possible D gene is TRBD1 (6 bases). V lost 5 bases to trimming and J lost 0 bases, with 17 bases between them. The V gene's germline CDR1 is SNHLY and CDR2 FYNNEI. This CDR3 spans 16 amino acids.

The J gene is TRBJ1-4, the V gene TRBV15; D unresolved. V was cut by 1 base and J by 0 bases, with 6 bases left in between. Germline V lookup: CDR1 LNHNV, CDR2 YYDKDF (reference sequence). This CDR3 region has 15 residues. The CDR3 here is CATSRGQATNEKLFF. DNA of the CDR3: TGTGCCACCAGCAGAGGTCAGGCAACTAATGAAAAACTGTTTTTT.

Only one count was recorded for this clone. CDR3 amino acids: CASRGQGGYSYEQYF. As DNA, the CDR3 is TGTGCCAGCAGGGGACAGGGGGGCTATTCCTACGAGCAGTACTTC. The chain uses TRBV28 and TRBJ2-7; 11 nucleotides agree with TRBD1. Germline CDR1 and CDR2: MDHEN and SYDVKM. The CDR3 has 15 amino acids. V trimming: 6 bases; J trimming: 1 base; junction bases outside the gene matches: 5.

The genes are TRBV18 and TRBJ2-5, with D tentatively TRBD1 or TRBD2 (7 bases each). Germline V CDR1 and CDR2: KGHSH, LQKENI. The CDR3 is made up of 17 amino acids. V was shortened by 1 base and J by 5 bases, with 20 bases between the two germline ends. CDR3 amino acids: CASSPQILAEGAETQYF. The CDR3 nucleotides read TGTGCCAGCTCACCACAAATCCTAGCGGAGGGGGCGGAGACCCAGTACTTC. Variable domain in full (rest from reference TRBV18 and TRBJ2-5): NAGVMQNPRHLVRRRGQEARLRCSPMKGHSHVYWYRQLPEEGLKFMVYLQKENIIDESGMPKERFSAEFPKEGPSILRIQQVVRGDSAAYFCASSPQILAEGAETQYFGPGTRLLVL.

A note on this clone: Other DNA sequences in the sample encode the same CDR3. The chain combines TRBV7-2 with TRBJ2-7; D unclear. The length of the CDR3 is 13 residues. V gave up 6 bases and J gave up 3 bases, with 12 bases separating them. Germline assignment: CDR1 SGHTA and CDR2 FQGNSA. The CDR3 region has the DNA TGTGCCAGCAGTCGATGGGGTGGCTACGAGCAGTACTTC. It encodes CASSRWGGYEQYF.

The chain is built from TRBV5-6 and TRBJ1-1; D is unresolved. Germline V gene data show CDR1 as SGHDT and CDR2 as YYEEEE. The V and J ends lost 0 bases and 3 bases respectively, with 9 bases between them. CDR3 length: 14 amino acids. The CDR3 DNA reads as TGTGCCAGCAGCTTGGATAACCGGTACACTGAAGCTTTCTTT. It encodes CASSLDNRYTEAFF. Full variable domain (remainder filled in from reference TRBV5-6 and TRBJ1-1): DAGVTQSPTHLIKTRGQQVTLRCSPKSGHDTVSWYQQALGQGPQFIFQYYEEEERQRGNFPDRFSGHQFPNYSSELNVNALLLGDSALYLCASSLDNRYTEAFFGQGTRLTVV.

This chain links TRBV18 with TRBJ1-2; the D gene is possibly TRBD1 (5 bases). This CDR3 is 19 amino acids long. Germline V gives CDR1 KGHSH, CDR2 LQKENI. The V end was cut by 0 bases, the J end by 4 bases, with 24 bases between. As DNA, the CDR3 is TGTGCCAGCTCACCACCGGGATGGGACGGTCAAGGAACAGTCTATGGCTACACCTTC. Its translation is CASSPPGWDGQGTVYGYTF.

The CDR3 spells CASSQARLGAYTEAFF. The CDR3 region has the DNA TGCGCCAGCAGCCAAGCCCGGTTAGGGGCCTACACTGAAGCTTTCTTT. The chain employs TRBV4-1 and TRBJ1-1, with D possibly matching TRBD1 (5 bases). V dropped 1 base and J dropped 3 bases, with 15 bases sitting between them. This CDR3 is built from 16 residues. Germline assignment: CDR1 MGHRA and CDR2 YSYEKL.

V gene TRBV5-1 combines with J gene TRBJ1-4, with D tentatively TRBD1 (5 bases). Trimming removed 1 base at V and 2 bases at J, with 12 bases between. From germline, CDR1 is SGHRS and CDR2 YFSETQ. This CDR3 has 16 amino acids. The CDR3 DNA reads as TGCGCCAGCAGCTTGTGGCCCCGGGACACTAATGAAAAACTGTTTTTT. Its protein product is CASSLWPRDTNEKLFF.

The gene calls are TRBV7-6 and TRBJ1-3; D is ambiguous. This CDR3 comprises 17 residues. Germline CDR1 and CDR2: SGHVS and FNYEAQ. Trimming removed 1 base from V and 0 bases from J, with 13 bases in between. CDR3 nucleotides: TGTGCCAGCAGCTTAGTTGCGGCCCAGAGCTCTGGAAACACCATATATTTT. This translates into CASSLVAAQSSGNTIYF.

This chain joins TRBV4-1 and TRBJ2-7; 8 positions match TRBD2. Germline CDR1 and CDR2: MGHRA and YSYEKL. This CDR3 is 15 amino acids long. Trimming took 1 base from V and 6 from J; bases not matched to a gene: 8. The DNA for the CDR3 is TGCGCCAGCAGCCAAGTGGGAGCGGGAGACTTCGAGCAGTACTTC. Its protein product is CASSQVGAGDFEQYF.

V and J are TRBV4-1 and TRBJ1-3, with 9 bases identical to TRBD1. Germline CDR1 and CDR2: MGHRA and YSYEKL. The V and J ends lost 3 bases and 0 bases, in that order; junction bases with no gene match: 18. The CDR3 covers 21 residues. The CDR3 region is CASSQNVPGQGVINSGNTIYF. In DNA, the CDR3 is TGCGCCAGCAGCCAGAATGTGCCGGGACAGGGAGTAATCAACTCTGGAAACACCATATATTTT.

The rearrangement uses TRBV30 and TRBJ2-2; D is possibly TRBD2 (5 bases). The V gene's germline CDR1 is GTSNPN and CDR2 SVGIG (reference sequence). The V gene lost 4 bases and the J gene lost 3 bases, with 18 bases spanning the gap. The CDR3 consists of 16 residues. The CDR3 region has the DNA TGTGCCTGGAAACGGAGAGGAGGACTTGACACCGGGGAGCTGTTTTTT. Its translation: CAWKRRGGLDTGELFF.

The rearrangement uses TRBV6-5 and TRBJ2-7; 12 positions agree with TRBD1. Looked up from germline, CDR1 is MNHEY and CDR2 is SVGAGI. The CDR3 consists of 15 residues. Unmatched junction bases numbered 3, after V lost 6 bases and J lost 0 bases. CDR3 coding DNA: TGTGCCAGCAGGGGACAGGGGGCGAGCTCCTACGAGCAGTACTTC. The encoded protein is CASRGQGASSYEQYF.

The chain recombines TRBV2 with TRBJ2-3; either TRBD1 or TRBD2 may fit D (6 bases each). This CDR3 region has 12 residues. Per the germline V gene, CDR1 is SNHLY and CDR2 is FYNNEI. Between the trimmed V and J ends, which lost 8 bases and 6 bases, there was a span of 12 bases. The CDR3 region has the DNA TGTGCCAGCCTTGTAGGGGGGGATACGCAGTATTTT. Its protein product is CASLVGGDTQYF. The full variable domain, completed using reference TRBV2 and TRBJ2-3, is EPEVTQTPSHQVTQMGQEVILRCVPISNHLYFYWYRQILGQKVEFLVSFYNNEISEKSEIFDDQFSVERPDGSNFTLKIRSTKLEDSAMYFCASLVGGDTQYFGPGTRLTVL.

The J gene is TRBJ2-2, the V gene TRBV6-6, with a weak D call TRBD2 (6 bases). Germline-derived CDR1 and CDR2 are MNHNY and SVGAGI (reference sequence). Trimming removed 5 bases from V and 5 bases from J, with 15 bases in between. The CDR3 runs 15 residues. The CDR3 here is CASSREQGGTGELFF. In nucleotides, the CDR3 is TGTGCCAGCAGTCGGGAGCAGGGTGGAACCGGGGAGCTGTTTTTT.

This chain links TRBV9 with TRBJ2-2; the D is unclear. There are 13 residues in the CDR3. Germline V gives CDR1 SGDLS, CDR2 YYNGEE. V dropped 4 bases and J dropped 7 bases, with 11 bases sitting between them. The CDR3: CASSLVGIGELFF. In DNA form, the CDR3 reads TGTGCCAGCAGCTTAGTGGGGATCGGGGAGCTGTTTTTT.

The V gene is TRBV18, the J gene TRBJ2-3; no clear D gene. Germline CDR1 and CDR2: KGHSH and LQKENI. This CDR3 is built from 13 residues. The V end lost 3 bases, the J end lost 5 bases, and 9 bases lay between the germline ends. The CDR3 coding sequence is TGTGCCAGCTCACCGGCGAGGTTAGATACGCAGTATTTT. As protein: CASSPARLDTQYF.

The V call is TRBV6-5, the J call TRBJ1-4; unclear D gene. CDR1 is MNHEY and CDR2 is SVGAGI in the germline V gene. V gave up 4 bases and J gave up 1 base, with 10 bases separating them. This CDR3 is 15 amino acids long. In DNA form, the CDR3 reads TGTGCCAGCAGTTCCGGACGGATAACTAATGAAAAACTGTTTTTT. It specifies CASSSGRITNEKLFF.

The J gene is TRBJ1-6, the V gene TRBV18; the D gene is possibly TRBD1 (6 bases). The CDR3 is 14 amino acids. Trimming stripped 2 bases from V and 8 bases from J, with 10 bases between. Germline V gene data show CDR1 as KGHSH and CDR2 as LQKENI. The CDR3 sequence is CASSPTGIHSPLHF. The CDR3 nucleotides read TGTGCCAGCTCACCAACAGGGATACATTCACCCCTCCACTTT.